This TCR beta chain was identified in a study of cytomegalovirus exposure and HLA in healthy donors listed by TCRdb under 2017. Notes on the research overall: In an earlier analysis of under 600 of the donors, 250 to 300 Gb of sequence data and some 120 million unique TCR beta sequences from roughly 190 million T cells were reported. The study aimed to test whether cataloging public T cell receptors could reveal signatures of past pathogen exposure. To predict cytomegalovirus infection status, the study brought together high-throughput TCR immunosequencing, statistical association of individual TCRs with disease status, and machine learning. An early release that covered 500 to 800 HLA-typed donors contained approximately 300 gigabases of sequencing data and about 84 million unique TCR sequences. Roughly 5 DR-DQ haplotypes were handled as single units for association and clustering, since linkage in the cohort was strong. Among around 400 genotyped donors of the cohort, an average of around 250,000 unique TCR beta nucleotide sequences was sequenced per donor, of which 15% to 20% were non-productive. Rather than using new phenotypic data, the later analysis identified candidate immune exposures from TCR beta sequences and from how often those sequences occurred across donors. An earlier analysis of about 620 of the donors applied high-throughput TCR beta sequencing to assess whether each TCR beta V gene segment acted as functional or pseudogenic. A later genetic analysis used genome-wide SNP genotypes for about 60% of the roughly 700 donors, treating that subset as a discovery cohort. Class I and class II HLA loci were covered by the typing at four-digit resolution. Donor age, sex, ethnicity and CMV serostatus were collected together with the repertoire data. In a later analysis, previously published TCR beta repertoires from some 640 donors were re-analyzed and high-resolution HLA genotyping was added so that TCR occurrence patterns could be studied. Using immunosequencing, the study profiled T cell repertoires from approximately 700 subjects and related those repertoires to cytomegalovirus serostatus. In addition to the first cohort of around 670 subjects, a separate validation cohort of 120 different subjects was used. Among the roughly 370 genotyped donors, around 79% belonged to the genetic ancestry cluster associated with self-reported Caucasian donors. Every repertoire in the discovery cohort had been generated on one and the same sequencing platform. Typing coverage differed by locus: A, B, C, DRB1 and DQB1 were typed in about 620-630 donors, DQA1 in 500 to 550, DPA1 in some 600, and DPB1 in just under 490. The paper as a whole reports these results and caveats: Correlated functional status among segregating V segments might reflect linkage disequilibrium, but an unknown experimental factor could not be ruled out. In both the original and validation cohorts, the classifier was reported to diagnose cytomegalovirus status with high specificity and sensitivity. A later analysis reported that several top co-occurrence clusters appeared linked to parvovirus B19, influenza, CMV and Epstein-Barr virus. A later genetic analysis associated a missense DCLRE1C variant with V-gene and J-gene trimming of TCR beta chains, and an independent cohort replicated the association. Over 15 rarely observed V segments, including chromosome 9 orphons, were excluded from the earlier analysis of several hundred of the donors because counts were too low. The 87-base-pair reads could not distinguish some IMGT-functional V segments, including TRBV6-2 and TRBV6-3, so those segments were excluded. A further reported finding was that TCR beta sequences accurately predicted the HLA-A and HLA-B alleles for most subjects in the first cohort. Sequencing depth was assumed to be roughly uniform across donors in the presence/absence analyses, though that assumption may not hold. Assigning TCR associations to individual alleles was difficult when HLA alleles, especially DR and DQ, strongly co-occurred. In a later analysis, most CMV-associated TCR beta chains were found to appear HLA-restricted, with HLA associations seemingly driven largely by CMV exposure. Because HLA typing was missing for some donors at each locus, association tests included only the typed subset. An earlier analysis of approximately 530 of the donors showed that most TCR beta V segments appeared in productive rearrangements either about 87% or about 30% of the time, which broadly matched IMGT annotations. In the study, approximately 150 TCR beta chains were listed as associated with cytomegalovirus. Immune exposure information for the cohort was limited to CMV serostatus. In vitro tests confirmed that a few of the cytomegalovirus-associated TCR beta chains recognize cytomegalovirus antigens. A later analysis found that TCR association rates varied across HLA loci, with DRB1 alleles showing the most associated TCRs and HLA-C alleles the fewest. This cohort had only TCR beta chains sequenced, and the lack of alpha or paired-chain data limited which features could be detected. A cluster of highly shared sequence variants was judged likely to represent a technical artifact of the sequencing pipeline. A later analysis found that HLA-associated TCR beta chains were more clonally expanded and had lower generation probabilities than equally common non-associated chains. The authors suggested that the approach could potentially be extended to other disease states and immunological phenotypes. While some public TCRs were present in many individuals, most TCR sequences turned up only very rarely across donors. In a later analysis, some 18,000 TCR beta sequences were associated with specific HLA alleles at a false discovery rate of 0.05. A later genetic analysis reported fewer N-insertions in productive TCRs among donors in an Asian-associated ancestry cluster than the roughly 670-donor mean.

CDR1 and CDR2, looked up from the germline V gene, are MDHEN and SYDVKM. The CDR3 runs 16 residues from the cysteine to the phenylalanine. Just CDR3 DNA is preserved here, 48 bases in frame from base 1. V is cut back by 2 bases and J by 3 bases, with 4 bases in the junction unmatched. In total, 630 or so healthy bone marrow donors made up the cohort. Cohort members were all nominally healthy when sampled, although unrecorded immune exposures were likely present. The donor tested CMV seropositive, placing the donor among the 289 seropositive members of the cohort. Each donor provided a peripheral blood sample, and peripheral blood mononuclear cells were used for TCR beta sequencing. Genomic DNA extraction from the blood cell samples was performed with the Qiagen DNeasy Blood Extraction Kit. Library method: the immunoSEQ multiplex PCR assay. For the multiplex PCR, a mixture combining 60 forward primers for TCR Vbeta segments and 13 reverse primers for TCR Jbeta segments was used. Amplification of the CDR3 region of rearranged TCR beta genes was performed with a multiplex PCR assay on genomic DNA. The amplified TCR beta libraries were sequenced on the Illumina HiSeq System as 87-base-pair reads. For the original study's pipeline: In a later analysis, 80 million or so unique TCR beta chains were counted across the roughly 670 repertoires, and roughly 11 million of these chains were shared by at least two donors. Raw reads were error-corrected and collapsed into unique sequences with a nearest-neighbor algorithm that merged closely related sequences to remove PCR and sequencing errors. V, D and J gene segments were assigned by aligning CDR3 sequences to IMGT reference sequences. For a sequence to be retained, a match of at least six nucleotides to both a V gene segment and a J gene segment was required. A rearrangement was called productive if the CDR3 had no stop codons and remained in frame with V and J, and every other rearrangement was called non-productive. CDR3 was defined by IMGT convention, running from the second conserved V-encoded cysteine to the conserved J-encoded phenylalanine. In an earlier analysis of 500 to 650 of the donors, sequences lacking an unambiguous match to a single V gene segment were excluded. In an earlier analysis of several hundred of the donors, a V segment was called functional when productive rearrangements were above 56.7%, and segregating when the standard deviation between donors exceeded 5%. A statistical classification framework was developed to diagnose cytomegalovirus status using the catalog of TCR beta chain sequences. In a later analysis, TCR nucleotide sequences were compared against IMGT/GENE-DB human TR gene sequences so that V and J genes could be assigned. Using the TCRdist pipeline, a later analysis assigned CDR3 sequences along with most-parsimonious VDJ recombination scenarios. In a later analysis, each TCR beta chain was defined by its CDR3 amino acid sequence together with its V-gene family, and reads lacking a unique V-gene family were excluded. A later analysis removed several hundred highly shared, low-generation-probability nucleotide sequences to deal with suspected cross-contamination and a sequencing artifact. A later analysis calculated a clonal expansion index for each public chain from normalized within-repertoire ranks of inferred template counts. Generation probabilities in a later analysis came from a VDJ recombination model fitted to out-of-frame rearrangements, and those results were checked against IGoR. A later analysis scored TCR-TCR, TCR-HLA and TCR-CMV co-occurrence with hypergeometric tests, applying a repertoire-size bias correction to TCR pairs. To estimate false discovery rates, a later analysis permuted the HLA or CMV assignments 20 times. A later analysis grouped co-occurring TCRs with DBSCAN, adding TCRdist sequence similarity when clustering within HLA-allele-positive subsets. Repertoires with fewer than 30,000 or more than 120,000 public chains were left out of co-occurrence clustering, as were a handful of repertoires with anomalous nucleotide sharing. TCRdb mirrors the immuneACCESS table, restricted to in-frame sequences. Some clones are absent from its copies; in checked studies, under half trace to an unresolved V gene, and the reason for the others is unknown. V and J calls and clone size are copied from that table; D and trimming were computed from the DNA. Within this sample are around 100,000 clones, with roughly 70% of them counted one time only. Approximately 11% of the sample is in the top ten clones.

About this clone: What antigen it recognizes has not been identified. No much larger clone is present one base from it, and per-base qualities are unavailable.

The clonotype originates from a man in his forties or fifties in good health and CMV-seropositive. Sequenced material: PBMCs. The chain links TRBV28 with TRBJ2-1; a stretch of 10 junction bases matches TRBD2. The DNA sequence follows: TGTGCCAGCAGTTTAGGACTAGCGGATTTCTACAATGAGCAGTTCTTC. It encodes CASSLGLADFYNEQFF.